Listed here are 8 T cell receptor beta chains from one sample, sequenced in a study of Tregs in tolerant kidney transplant recipients. Produced via immunoSEQ multiplex PCR; TCRdb's table is partial and in-frame only. The sample records some 55,000 clones, 70% to 90% being singletons. The sample was Tregs from blood, taken before the transplant. The origin of the receptors is a human donor who received a combined kidney and bone marrow transplant.

This clone came up once. This sequence joins TRBV19 and TRBJ1-2; 8 positions match TRBD1. Germline assignment: CDR1 LNHDA and CDR2 SQIVND (reference sequence). The CDR3 sequence is 14 residues long. The junction had 6 bases not matched to a gene; V was cut back by 7 bases and J by 2 bases. CDR3 sequence (DNA): TGTGCCAGTACCTGGACAGGGTCAAACTATGGCTACACCTTC. This encodes CASTWTGSNYGYTF.

This chain connects TRBV2 to TRBJ2-3; 9 bases agree with TRBD1. Trimming removed 6 bases from V and 4 bases from J; junction bases left unmatched: 11. Germline V gene data show CDR1 as SNHLY and CDR2 as FYNNEI. CDR3 size: 16 residues. CDR3 coding DNA: TGTGCCAGCAGCGGCGGGACAGGGATTTTCCCAGATACGCAGTATTTT. This sequence encodes CASSGGTGIFPDTQYF. The variable domain in full, with the rest retrieved from reference TRBV2 and TRBJ2-3, is EPEVTQTPSHQVTQMGQEVILRCVPISNHLYFYWYRQILGQKVEFLVSFYNNEISEKSEIFDDQFSVERPDGSNFTLKIRSTKLEDSAMYFCASSGGTGIFPDTQYFGPGTRLTVL.

The chain joins TRBV14 to TRBJ1-6; 8 bases align to TRBD1. Germline trimming cut 3 bases from V and 8 bases from J; bases unmatched to any gene: 6. Germline CDR1 and CDR2: SGHDN and FVKESK. The CDR3 has 15 amino acids. The CDR3 bases are TGTGCCAGCAGCCAGGTGGACAGGGACGATTCACCCCTCCACTTT. This translates into CASSQVDRDDSPLHF.

This chain connects TRBV25-1 to TRBJ2-2; the D gene is possibly TRBD1 (5 bases). The V and J ends lost 3 bases and 1 base respectively, with 9 bases between them. From germline, CDR1 is MGHDK and CDR2 SYGVNS. The CDR3 spans 15 residues. In nucleotides, the CDR3 is TGTGCCAGCAGTGACGCGCAGGGGAACACCGGGGAGCTGTTTTTT. Amino acids: CASSDAQGNTGELFF.

V gene TRBV5-1 combines with J gene TRBJ2-3; no clear D. V lost 5 bases to trimming and J lost 2 bases, with 6 bases between them. This CDR3 contains 12 residues. CDR1 SGHRS and CDR2 YFSETQ come from the germline V gene. CDR3 loop: CASSSHTDTQYF. The CDR3 region has the DNA TGCGCCAGCAGTTCCCACACAGATACGCAGTATTTT.

The J gene is TRBJ1-2, the V gene TRBV5-1; 9 bases are a match to TRBD1. The CDR3 has 13 amino acids. The germline CDR1 and CDR2 sequences are SGHRS and YFSETQ. Trimming took 4 bases from V and 7 from J; bases not matched to a gene: 5. CDR3 sequence (DNA): TGCGCCAGCAGCCGGGACAGGGCTGGTGGCTACACCTTC. It codes for CASSRDRAGGYTF.

V is TRBV15 and J is TRBJ1-5, with D uncertain. The V end was cut by 0 bases, the J end by 3 bases, with 15 bases between. Germline CDR1 LNHNV, CDR2 YYDKDF (reference sequence). The CDR3 covers 17 residues. The CDR3, as DNA: TGTGCCACCAGCAGAGATAGGTTGGCAGCCCTCAATCAGCCCCAGCATTTT. Residues: CATSRDRLAALNQPQHF.

This chain uses TRBV5-1 with TRBJ2-3, with no clear D. This CDR3 is built from 14 residues. The germline V gene has CDR1 SGHRS and CDR2 YFSETQ. The V gene lost 3 bases and the J gene lost 6 bases, with 14 bases spanning the gap. DNA of the CDR3: TGCGCCAGCAGCTCCCCAGCCGGGTATGATACGCAGTATTTT. Its translation: CASSSPAGYDTQYF.